This T cell receptor (beta chain) is from a study of CD8 T cells in ankylosing spondylitis. Findings and limits, study-wide: Past studies reported some motif variants in reactive arthritis synovial fluid and blood.

Trimming cost V 4 bases and J 1 base, with 11 bases left between them. CDR3 length: 16 amino acids. TCRdb ran MiXCR on the 5' RACE reads and lists one entry per CDR3 protein. The sample has approximately 250,000 distinct CDR3 sequences, about 10% seen once. Points on this clonotype: The antigen remains unidentified.

The clonotype was recovered from a male donor with ankylosing spondylitis or in good health (not recorded which). V usage is TRBV23-1 and J usage is TRBJ2-6; D could derive from TRBD1 or TRBD2 (5 bases each). TRBV23-1 is identified as an open reading frame with a role that is uncertain. The sample comprised blood, either unsorted or a sorted T cell fraction (not recorded which). The CDR3 DNA follows: TGCGCCAGCAGTCGGTCGGGGCTGTCTGGGGCCAACGTCCTGACTTTC. Residues: CASSRSGLSGANVLTF.